This T cell receptor beta chain was obtained from a study of spatial heterogeneity in lung cancer (dated by TCRdb to 2018 to 2020). About the investigation overall: Beta-chain transcripts were consistently detected in greater numbers than alpha-chain transcripts, which likely reflects a higher abundance of beta-chain transcripts. In the raw uncorrected reads, each unique combination of TCR and UMI appeared on average more than ten times. TCR alpha and beta repertoires were quantitatively compared across multiple tumor regions, matched nontumor lung and blood in non-small cell lung cancer. Nonsynonymous mutation counts, determined by whole-exome sequencing of tumor tissue, were related to TCR repertoire features. At surgery, both alpha and beta chains were TCR-sequenced in roughly 230 tumor regions, about 61 matched nontumor lung samples and 56 PBMC samples. The investigation overall reported the following: Ubiquitous expanded tumor TCRs showed up in blood more often at tumor resection than at routine follow-up. Confirming at a functional level the hypothesis that regional TCRs recognize regional mutations was considered to require additional single-cell paired TCR alpha and beta sequencing.

Per the publication, the time point label means: sample taken at primary tumor resection. For TCR sequencing, whole RNA was extracted from tumor and nontumor lung tissue, or from cryopreserved PBMC samples, and no cell sorting was done. Donors were some 70 patients with early-stage, untreated non-small cell lung cancer from the lung TRACERx cohort. A patient was chosen for TCR sequencing only when enough RNA was available from at least two tumor regions. Of note for this clonotype: Its cognate antigen has yet to be identified. Within one base of it there is no much larger clone, and no base qualities were kept.

V loses 3 bases of germline sequence and J loses 2 bases, and the interval between the two ends is 9 bases. CDR1 SGHAT and CDR2 FQNNGV are derived from the germline V gene. The CDR3, from cysteine to phenylalanine, totals 14 residues. The DNA shown is the 42-base CDR3, in frame from base 1. The library relied on 5' RACE. The sequencing machine was a NextSeq 500. To allow correction of PCR and sequencing errors, the TCR library protocol tagged every TCR cDNA molecule with a unique molecular identifier. The paper's data handling went like this. TCR identification, UMI-based error correction and CDR3 extraction were performed with Decombinator tools. TCRs above a frequency of 2 per 1,000, corresponding to the top 1% of the tumor frequency distribution, were defined as expanded. Rényi diversity was computed with the R vegan package after subsampling each repertoire 100 times to 5,000 TCRs. To build CDR3 similarity networks, amino acid triplet string-kernel similarity was used, and CDR3s were connected when their pairwise similarity was above 0.82. TCRdb ran its own pipeline on the public reads, namely fastp trimming at Q25 and MiXCR clone calling, and kept in-frame beta chains. Each CDR3 protein appears once, grouped with its most common genes and DNA. What appears here as the V and J calls and clone size reflects TCRdb's work, not the paper's. The sample yields approximately 40,000 distinct CDR3 sequences; around 13% were counted once. Approximately 60% of the sample goes to the ten largest clones.

Sequenced here: PBMCs, sampled at surgery. The chain uses TRBV11-2 and TRBJ2-3; matching of 5 bases hints at TRBD2 as the D gene. This clonotype originated in a male donor with early-stage non-small cell lung cancer. The DNA reads as follows: TGTGCCAGCAGCTTTTTGACTAACACAGATACGCAGTATTTT. It encodes CASSFLTNTDTQYF.